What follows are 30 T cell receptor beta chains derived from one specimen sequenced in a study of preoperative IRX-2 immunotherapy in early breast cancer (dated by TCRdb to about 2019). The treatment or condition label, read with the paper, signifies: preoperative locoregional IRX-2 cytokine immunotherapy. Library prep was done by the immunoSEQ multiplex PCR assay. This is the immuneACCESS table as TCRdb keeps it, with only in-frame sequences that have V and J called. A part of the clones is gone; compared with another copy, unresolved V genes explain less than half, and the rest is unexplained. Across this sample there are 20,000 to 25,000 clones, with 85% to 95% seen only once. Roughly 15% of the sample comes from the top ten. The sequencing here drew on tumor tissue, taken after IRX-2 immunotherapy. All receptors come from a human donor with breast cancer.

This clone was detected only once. Here the CDR3 reads CASSLGGRNTEAFF. The CDR3 bases are TGTGCCAGCAGCTTGGGGGGTAGGAACACTGAAGCTTTCTTT. The chain uses TRBV5-6 and TRBJ1-1; D call uncertain. There are 14 residues in the CDR3. The germline V and J ends were trimmed by 0 bases and 1 base, with 7 bases remaining between them. Germline V gene data show CDR1 as SGHDT and CDR2 as YYEEEE.

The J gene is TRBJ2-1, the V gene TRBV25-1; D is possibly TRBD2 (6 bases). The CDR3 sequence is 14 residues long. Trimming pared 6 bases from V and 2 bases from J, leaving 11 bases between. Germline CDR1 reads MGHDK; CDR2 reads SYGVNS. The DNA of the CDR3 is TGTGCCAGCAGAAAGGGACTTCCCTACAATGAGCAGTTCTTC. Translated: CASRKGLPYNEQFF.

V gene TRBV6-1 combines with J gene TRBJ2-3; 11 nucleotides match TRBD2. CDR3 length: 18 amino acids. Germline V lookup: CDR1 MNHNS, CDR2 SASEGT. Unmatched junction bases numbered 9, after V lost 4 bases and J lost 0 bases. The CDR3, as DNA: TGTGCCAGCAGTGGATTAGCGGGGGGGCCTAAAAGCACAGATACGCAGTATTTT. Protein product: CASSGLAGGPKSTDTQYF.

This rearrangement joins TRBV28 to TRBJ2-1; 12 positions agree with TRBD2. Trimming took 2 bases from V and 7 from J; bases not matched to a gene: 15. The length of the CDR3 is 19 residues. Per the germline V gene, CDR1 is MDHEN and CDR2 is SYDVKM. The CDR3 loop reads CASSLSLAGGPHRPNEQFF. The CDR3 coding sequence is TGTGCCAGCAGTTTAAGCCTAGCGGGAGGGCCACACCGCCCGAATGAGCAGTTCTTC.

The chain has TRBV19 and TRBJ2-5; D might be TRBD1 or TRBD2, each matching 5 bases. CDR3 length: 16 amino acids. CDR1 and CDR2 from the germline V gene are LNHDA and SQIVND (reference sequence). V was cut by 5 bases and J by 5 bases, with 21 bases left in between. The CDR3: CASSLRAQGTRETQYF. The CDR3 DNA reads TGTGCCAGTAGTTTGCGGGCCCAGGGAACTCGGGAGACCCAGTACTTC.

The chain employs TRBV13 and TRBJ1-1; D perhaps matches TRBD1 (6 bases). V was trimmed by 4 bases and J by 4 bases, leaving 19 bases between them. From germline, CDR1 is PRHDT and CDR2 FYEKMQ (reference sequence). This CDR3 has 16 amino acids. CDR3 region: CASSSTSGGPSTEAFF. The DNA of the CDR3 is TGTGCCAGCAGCTCGACCTCCGGGGGGCCATCCACTGAAGCTTTCTTT.

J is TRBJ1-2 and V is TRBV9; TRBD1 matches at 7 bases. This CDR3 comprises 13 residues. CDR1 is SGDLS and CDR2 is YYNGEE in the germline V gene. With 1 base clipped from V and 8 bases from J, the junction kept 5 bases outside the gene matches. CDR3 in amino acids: CASSVKGATGYTF. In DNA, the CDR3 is TGTGCCAGCAGCGTAAAGGGGGCGACCGGCTACACCTTC.

The CDR3: CASSLLRDGNYGYTF. Here the CDR3 DNA reads TGTGCCAGCAGCTTATTGAGGGACGGGAACTATGGCTACACCTTC. The rearrangement joins TRBV7-9 to TRBJ1-2; D is perhaps TRBD1 (5 bases). V was clipped by 2 bases and J by 2 bases, with 12 bases between them. The CDR3 is made up of 15 amino acids. CDR1 and CDR2 (germline): SEHNR, FQNEAQ (reference sequence).

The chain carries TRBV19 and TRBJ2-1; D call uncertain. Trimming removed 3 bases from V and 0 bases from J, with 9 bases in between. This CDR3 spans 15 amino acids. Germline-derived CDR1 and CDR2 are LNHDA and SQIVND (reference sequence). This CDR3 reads CASSIGTPSYNEQFF. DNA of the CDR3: TGTGCCAGTAGTATCGGCACTCCCTCCTACAATGAGCAGTTCTTC. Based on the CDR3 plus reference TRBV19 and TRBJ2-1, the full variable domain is DGGITQSPKYLFRKEGQNVTLSCEQNLNHDAMYWYRQDPGQGLRLIYYSQIVNDFQKGDIAEGYSVSREKKESFPLTVTSAQKNPTAFYLCASSIGTPSYNEQFFGPGTRLTVL.

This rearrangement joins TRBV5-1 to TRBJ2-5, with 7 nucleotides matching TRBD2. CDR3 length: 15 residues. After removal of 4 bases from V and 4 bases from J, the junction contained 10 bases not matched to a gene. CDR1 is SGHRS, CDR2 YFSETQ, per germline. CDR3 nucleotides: TGCGCCAGCAGCCCAAAGCGGGGAAGGGGAGAGACCCAGTACTTC. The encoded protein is CASSPKRGRGETQYF. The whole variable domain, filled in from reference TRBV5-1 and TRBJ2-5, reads KAGVTQTPRYLIKTRGQQVTLSCSPISGHRSVSWYQQTPGQGLQFLFEYFSETQRNKGNFPGRFSGRQFSNSRSEMNVSTLELGDSALYLCASSPKRGRGETQYFGPGTRLLVL.

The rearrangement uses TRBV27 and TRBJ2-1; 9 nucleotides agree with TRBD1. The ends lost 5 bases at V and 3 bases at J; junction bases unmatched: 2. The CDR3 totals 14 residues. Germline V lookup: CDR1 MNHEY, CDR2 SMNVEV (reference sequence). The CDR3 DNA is TGTGCCAGCAGTCGGGACAGGGTCTACAATGAGCAGTTCTTC. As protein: CASSRDRVYNEQFF.

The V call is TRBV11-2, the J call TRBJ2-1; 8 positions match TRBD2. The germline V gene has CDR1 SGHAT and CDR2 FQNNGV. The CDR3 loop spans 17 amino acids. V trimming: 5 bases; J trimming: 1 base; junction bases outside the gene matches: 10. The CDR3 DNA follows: TGTGCCAGCAGCCTGACGGGGGGGTTCGGATCCTACAATGAGCAGTTCTTC. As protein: CASSLTGGFGSYNEQFF.

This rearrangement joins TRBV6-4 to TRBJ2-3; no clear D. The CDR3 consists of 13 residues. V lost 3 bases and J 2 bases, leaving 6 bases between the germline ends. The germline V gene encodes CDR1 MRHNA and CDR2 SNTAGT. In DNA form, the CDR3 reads TGTGCCAGCAGTGAAGTCCCCACAGATACGCAGTATTTT. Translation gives CASSEVPTDTQYF.

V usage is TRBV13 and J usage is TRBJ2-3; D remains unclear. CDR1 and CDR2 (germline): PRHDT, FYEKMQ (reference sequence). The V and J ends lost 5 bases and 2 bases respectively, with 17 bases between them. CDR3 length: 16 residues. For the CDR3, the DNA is TGTGCCAGCAGCACCCGGAAATTAAGTTTCACAGATACGCAGTATTTT. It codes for CASSTRKLSFTDTQYF.

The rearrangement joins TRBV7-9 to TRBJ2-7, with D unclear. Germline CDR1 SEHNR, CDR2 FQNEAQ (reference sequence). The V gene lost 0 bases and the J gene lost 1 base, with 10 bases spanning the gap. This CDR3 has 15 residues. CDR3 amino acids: CASSLASPMSYEQYF. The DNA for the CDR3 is TGTGCCAGCAGCTTAGCGTCTCCGATGTCCTACGAGCAGTACTTC.

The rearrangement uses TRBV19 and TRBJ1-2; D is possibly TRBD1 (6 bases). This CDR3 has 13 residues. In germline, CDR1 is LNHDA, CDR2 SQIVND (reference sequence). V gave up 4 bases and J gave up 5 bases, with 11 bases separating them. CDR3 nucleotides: TGTGCCAGTAGTAGGGGGGCGAGGTATGGCTACACCTTC. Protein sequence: CASSRGARYGYTF.

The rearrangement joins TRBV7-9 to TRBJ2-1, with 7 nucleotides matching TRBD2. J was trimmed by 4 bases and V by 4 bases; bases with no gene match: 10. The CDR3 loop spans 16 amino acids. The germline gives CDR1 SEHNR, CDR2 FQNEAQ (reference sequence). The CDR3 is CASSWGRGDPYNEQFF. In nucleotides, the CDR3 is TGTGCCAGCAGCTGGGGACGGGGGGACCCGTACAATGAGCAGTTCTTC.

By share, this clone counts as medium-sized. The CDR3 region has the DNA TGTGCCAGCAAGGGGGACGGCAATTCACCCCTCCACTTT. As protein: CASKGDGNSPLHF. The J gene is TRBJ1-6, the V gene TRBV9, with D maybe TRBD1 (6 bases). V was pared by 6 bases and J by 7 bases, with 11 bases between. The CDR3 loop spans 13 amino acids. Germline CDR1 is SGDLS and CDR2 is YYNGEE.

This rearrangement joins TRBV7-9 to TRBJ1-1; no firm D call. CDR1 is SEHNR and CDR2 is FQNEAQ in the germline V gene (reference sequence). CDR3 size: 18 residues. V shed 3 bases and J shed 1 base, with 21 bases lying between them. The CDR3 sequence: CASSFRLDLLRENTEAFF. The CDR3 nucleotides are TGTGCCAGCAGCTTCCGATTGGACCTCCTGAGGGAGAACACTGAAGCTTTCTTT.

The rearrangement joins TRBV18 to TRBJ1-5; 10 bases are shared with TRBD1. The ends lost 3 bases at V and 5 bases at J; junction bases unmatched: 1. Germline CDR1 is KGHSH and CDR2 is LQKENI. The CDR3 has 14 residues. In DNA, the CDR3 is TGTGCCAGCTCACCCGGGACAGGGGATCAGCCCCAGCATTTT. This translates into CASSPGTGDQPQHF.

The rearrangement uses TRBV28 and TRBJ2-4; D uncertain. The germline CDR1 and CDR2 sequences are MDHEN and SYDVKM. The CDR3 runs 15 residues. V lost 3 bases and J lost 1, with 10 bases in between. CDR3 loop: CASSFFSQAKNIQYF. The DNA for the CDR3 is TGTGCCAGCAGTTTTTTCTCGCAGGCCAAAAACATTCAGTACTTC.

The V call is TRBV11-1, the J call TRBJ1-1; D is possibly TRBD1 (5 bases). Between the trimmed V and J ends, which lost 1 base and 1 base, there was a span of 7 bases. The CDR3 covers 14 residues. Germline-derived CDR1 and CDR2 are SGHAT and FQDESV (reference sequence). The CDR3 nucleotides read TGTGCCAGCAGCTTAGGGGGGTCGAACACTGAAGCTTTCTTT. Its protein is CASSLGGSNTEAFF. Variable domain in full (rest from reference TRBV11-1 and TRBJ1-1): EAEVAQSPRYKITEKSQAVAFWCDPISGHATLYWYRQILGQGPELLVQFQDESVVDDSQLPKDRFSAERLKGVDSTLKIQPAELGDSAMYLCASSLGGSNTEAFFGQGTRLTVV.

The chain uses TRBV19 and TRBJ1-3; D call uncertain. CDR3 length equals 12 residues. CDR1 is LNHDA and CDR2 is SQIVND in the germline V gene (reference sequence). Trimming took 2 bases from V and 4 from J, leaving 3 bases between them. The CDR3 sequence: CASSISGNTIYF. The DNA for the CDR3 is TGTGCCAGTAGTATATCCGGAAACACCATATATTTT.

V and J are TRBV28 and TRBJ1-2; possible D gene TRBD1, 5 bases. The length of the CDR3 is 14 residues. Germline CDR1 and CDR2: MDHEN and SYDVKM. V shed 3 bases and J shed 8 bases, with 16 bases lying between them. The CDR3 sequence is CASSLGGASGGYTF. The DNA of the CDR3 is TGTGCCAGCAGTTTGGGGGGAGCGTCGGGGGGCTACACCTTC.

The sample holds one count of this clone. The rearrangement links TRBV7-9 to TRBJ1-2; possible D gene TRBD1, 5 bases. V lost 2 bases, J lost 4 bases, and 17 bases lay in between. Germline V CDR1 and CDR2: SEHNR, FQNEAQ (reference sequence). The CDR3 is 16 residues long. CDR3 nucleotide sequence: TGTGCCAGCAGCTTACTCTTTAACAGGAGCCGCTATGGCTACACCTTC. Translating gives CASSLLFNRSRYGYTF.

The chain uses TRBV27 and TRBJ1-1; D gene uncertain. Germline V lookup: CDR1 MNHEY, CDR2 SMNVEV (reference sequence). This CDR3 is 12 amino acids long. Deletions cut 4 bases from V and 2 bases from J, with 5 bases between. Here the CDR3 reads CASSSYNTEAFF. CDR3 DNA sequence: TGTGCCAGCAGTTCCTACAACACTGAAGCTTTCTTT.

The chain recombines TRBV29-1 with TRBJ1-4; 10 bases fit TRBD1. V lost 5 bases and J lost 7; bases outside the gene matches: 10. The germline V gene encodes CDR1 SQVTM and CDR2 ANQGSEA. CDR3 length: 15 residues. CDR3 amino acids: CSVSKTGGASEKLFF. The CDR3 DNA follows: TGCAGCGTTTCCAAGACAGGGGGCGCGAGTGAAAAACTGTTTTTT.

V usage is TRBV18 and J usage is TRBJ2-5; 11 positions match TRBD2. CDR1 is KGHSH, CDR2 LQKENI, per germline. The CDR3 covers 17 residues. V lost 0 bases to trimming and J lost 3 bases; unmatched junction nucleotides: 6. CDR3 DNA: TGTGCCAGCTCACCACCGGGAATAGCGGGAGGGGAAGAGACCCAGTACTTC. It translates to CASSPPGIAGGEETQYF.

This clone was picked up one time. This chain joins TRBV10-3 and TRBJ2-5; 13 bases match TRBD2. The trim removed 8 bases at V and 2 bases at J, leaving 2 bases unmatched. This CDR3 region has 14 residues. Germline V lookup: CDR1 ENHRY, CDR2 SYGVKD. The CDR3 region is CAIGGLAGQETQYF. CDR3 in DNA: TGTGCCATCGGGGGACTAGCGGGGCAAGAGACCCAGTACTTC.

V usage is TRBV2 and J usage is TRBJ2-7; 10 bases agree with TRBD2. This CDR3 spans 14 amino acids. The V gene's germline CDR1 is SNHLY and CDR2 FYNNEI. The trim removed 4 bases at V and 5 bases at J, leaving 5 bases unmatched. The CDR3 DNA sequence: TGTGCCAGCAGTGTAGAACTAGCGGGGAACGAGCAGTACTTC. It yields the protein CASSVELAGNEQYF.